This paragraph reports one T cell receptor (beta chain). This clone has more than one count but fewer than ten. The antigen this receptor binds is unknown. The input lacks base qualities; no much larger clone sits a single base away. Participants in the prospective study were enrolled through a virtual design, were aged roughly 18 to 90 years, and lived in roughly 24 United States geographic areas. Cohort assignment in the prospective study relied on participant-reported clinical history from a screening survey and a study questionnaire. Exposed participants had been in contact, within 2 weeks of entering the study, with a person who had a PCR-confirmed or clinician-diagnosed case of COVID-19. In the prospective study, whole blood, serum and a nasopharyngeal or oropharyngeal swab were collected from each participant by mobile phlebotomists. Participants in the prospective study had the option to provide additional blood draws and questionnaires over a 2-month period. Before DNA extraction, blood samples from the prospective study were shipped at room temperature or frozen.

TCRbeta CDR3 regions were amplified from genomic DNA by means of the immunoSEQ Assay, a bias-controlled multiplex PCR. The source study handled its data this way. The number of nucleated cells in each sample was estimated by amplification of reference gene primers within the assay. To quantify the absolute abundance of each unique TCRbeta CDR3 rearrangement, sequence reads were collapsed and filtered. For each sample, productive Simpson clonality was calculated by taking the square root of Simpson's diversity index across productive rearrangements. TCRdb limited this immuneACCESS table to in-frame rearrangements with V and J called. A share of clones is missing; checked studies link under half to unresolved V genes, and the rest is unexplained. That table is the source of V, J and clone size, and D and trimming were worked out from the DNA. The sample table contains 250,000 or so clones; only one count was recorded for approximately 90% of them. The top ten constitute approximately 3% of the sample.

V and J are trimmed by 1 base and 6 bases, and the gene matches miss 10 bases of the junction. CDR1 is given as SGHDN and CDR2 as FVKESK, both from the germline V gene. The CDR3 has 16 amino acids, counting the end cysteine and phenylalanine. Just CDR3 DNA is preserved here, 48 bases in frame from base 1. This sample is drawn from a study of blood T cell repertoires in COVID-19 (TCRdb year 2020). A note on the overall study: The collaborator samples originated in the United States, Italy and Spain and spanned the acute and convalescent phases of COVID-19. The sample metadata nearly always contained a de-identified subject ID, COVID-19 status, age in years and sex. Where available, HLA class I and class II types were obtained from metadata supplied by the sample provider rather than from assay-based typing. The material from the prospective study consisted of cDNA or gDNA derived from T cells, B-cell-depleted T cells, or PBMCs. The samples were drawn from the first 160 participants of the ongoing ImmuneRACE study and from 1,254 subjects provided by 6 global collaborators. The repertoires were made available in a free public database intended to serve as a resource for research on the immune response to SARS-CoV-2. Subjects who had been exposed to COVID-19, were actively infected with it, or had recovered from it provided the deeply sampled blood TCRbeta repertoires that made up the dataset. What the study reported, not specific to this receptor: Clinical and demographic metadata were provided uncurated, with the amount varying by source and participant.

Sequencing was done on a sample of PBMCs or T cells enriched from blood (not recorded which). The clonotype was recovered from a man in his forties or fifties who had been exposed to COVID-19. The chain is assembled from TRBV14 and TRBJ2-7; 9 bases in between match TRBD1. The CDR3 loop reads CASSQVPGQGNFEQYF. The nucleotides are TGTGCCAGCAGCCAAGTCCCGGGACAGGGAAATTTCGAGCAGTACTTC.